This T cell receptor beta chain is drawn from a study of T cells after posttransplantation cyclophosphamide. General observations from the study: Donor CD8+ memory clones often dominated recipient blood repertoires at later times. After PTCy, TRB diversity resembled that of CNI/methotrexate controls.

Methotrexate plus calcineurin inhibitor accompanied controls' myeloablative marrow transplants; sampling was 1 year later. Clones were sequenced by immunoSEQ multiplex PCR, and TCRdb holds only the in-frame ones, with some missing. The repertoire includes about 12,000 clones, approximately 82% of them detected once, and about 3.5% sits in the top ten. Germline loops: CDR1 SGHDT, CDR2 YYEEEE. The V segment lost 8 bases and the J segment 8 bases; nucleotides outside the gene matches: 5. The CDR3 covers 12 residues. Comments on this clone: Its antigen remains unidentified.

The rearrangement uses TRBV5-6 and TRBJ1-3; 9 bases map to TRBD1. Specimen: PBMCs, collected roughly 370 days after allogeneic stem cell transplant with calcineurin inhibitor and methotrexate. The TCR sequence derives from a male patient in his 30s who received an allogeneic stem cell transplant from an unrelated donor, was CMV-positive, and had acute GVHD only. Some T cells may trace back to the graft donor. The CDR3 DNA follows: TGTGCCAGACCGACAGGGGGAGACACCATATATTTT. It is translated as CARPTGGDTIYF.